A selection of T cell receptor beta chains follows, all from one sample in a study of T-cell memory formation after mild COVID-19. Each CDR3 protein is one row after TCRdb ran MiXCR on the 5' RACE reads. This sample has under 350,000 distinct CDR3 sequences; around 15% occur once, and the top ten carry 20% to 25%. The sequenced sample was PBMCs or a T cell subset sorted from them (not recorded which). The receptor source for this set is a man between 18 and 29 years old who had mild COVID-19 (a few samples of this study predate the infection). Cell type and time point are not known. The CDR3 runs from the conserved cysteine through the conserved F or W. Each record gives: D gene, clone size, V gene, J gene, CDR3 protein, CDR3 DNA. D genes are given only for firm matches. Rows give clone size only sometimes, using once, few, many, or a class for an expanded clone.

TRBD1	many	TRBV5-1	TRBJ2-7	CASSLLGQGPYEQYF	TGCGCCAGCAGCTTGCTGGGACAGGGCCCCTACGAGCAGTACTTC
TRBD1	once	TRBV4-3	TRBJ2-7	CSSSQDSPLTGASYEQYF	TGCTCCAGCAGCCAAGATAGCCCCCTGACAGGGGCCTCCTACGAGCAGTACTTC
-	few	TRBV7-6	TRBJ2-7	CASSPLYDRRKEQYF	TGTGCCAGCAGCCCTCTTTACGACAGGCGGAAGGAGCAGTACTTC
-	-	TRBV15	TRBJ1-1	CATSRVQEMNTEAFF	TGTGCCACCAGCAGAGTGCAGGAAATGAACACTGAAGCTTTCTTT
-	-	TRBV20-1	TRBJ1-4	CSASSSGQTNEKLFF	TGCAGTGCTAGTTCTTCAGGGCAGACAAATGAAAAACTGTTTTTT
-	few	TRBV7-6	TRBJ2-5	CASSLVTGAKETQYF	TGTGCCAGCAGCTTAGTAACGGGGGCCAAAGAGACCCAGTACTTC
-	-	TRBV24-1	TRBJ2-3	CATSDLQAGDTQYF	TGTGCCACCAGTGATTTGCAGGCCGGAGATACGCAGTATTTT
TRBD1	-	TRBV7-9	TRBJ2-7	CASSRQGDEQYF	TGTGCCAGCAGTCGACAGGGGGACGAGCAGTACTTC
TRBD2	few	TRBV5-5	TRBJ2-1	CASSYTSGGVVEQFF	TGTGCCAGCAGCTATACTAGCGGGGGGGTGGTTGAGCAGTTCTTC
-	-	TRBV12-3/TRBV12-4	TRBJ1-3	CASSPSTSSSGNTIYF	TGTGCCAGCAGCCCTAGCACCTCCAGCTCTGGAAACACCATATATTTT
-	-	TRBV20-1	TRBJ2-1	CSVAPPPGSSYNEQFF	TGCAGTGTTGCACCCCCTCCGGGGAGCTCCTACAATGAGCAGTTCTTC
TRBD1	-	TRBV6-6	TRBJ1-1	CAIGDSGTANVKAFF	TGTGCCATCGGAGACTCCGGGACAGCAAATGTCAAAGCTTTCTTT
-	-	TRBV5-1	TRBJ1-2	CASSLAGANYGYTF	TGCGCCAGCAGCTTGGCTGGAGCTAACTATGGCTACACCTTC
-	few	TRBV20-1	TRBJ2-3	CSAPRSTDTQYF	TGCAGTGCTCCTAGGAGCACAGATACGCAGTATTTT
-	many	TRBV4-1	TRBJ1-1	CASRGRTTEAFF	TGCGCCAGCAGAGGAAGGACGACTGAAGCTTTCTTT
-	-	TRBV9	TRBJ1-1	CASSVVANTEAFF	TGTGCCAGCAGCGTAGTGGCGAACACTGAAGCTTTCTTT
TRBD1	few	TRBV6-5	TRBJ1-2	CASSPYRGGYGYTF	TGTGCCAGCAGTCCTTACAGGGGAGGCTATGGCTACACCTTC
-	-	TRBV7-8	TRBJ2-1	CASSSTLSGLLNEQFF	TGTGCCAGCAGCTCAACCCTGAGTGGGTTACTCAATGAGCAGTTCTTC
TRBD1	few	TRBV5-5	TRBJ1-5	CASTKGDSYNQPQHF	TGTGCCAGCACAAAAGGGGACAGTTACAATCAGCCCCAGCATTTT
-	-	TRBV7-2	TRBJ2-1	CASSLWTDYNEQFF	TGTGCCAGCAGCTTATGGACGGACTACAATGAGCAGTTCTTC
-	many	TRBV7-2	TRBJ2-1	CASSLTWRGSYNEQFF	TGTGCCAGCAGCTTAACGTGGAGGGGCTCCTACAATGAGCAGTTCTTC
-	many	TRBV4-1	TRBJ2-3	CASSLSPGAPLGSTDTQYF	TGCGCCAGCAGCCTTTCCCCGGGGGCGCCTCTAGGTAGCACAGATACGCAGTATTTT
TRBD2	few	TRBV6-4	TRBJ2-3	CASSDSRGGTDTQYF	TGTGCCAGCAGTGACTCGCGGGGGGGCACAGATACGCAGTATTTT
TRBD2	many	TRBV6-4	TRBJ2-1	CASSETSGGAHEQFF	TGTGCCAGCAGTGAAACTAGCGGGGGGGCACATGAGCAGTTCTTC
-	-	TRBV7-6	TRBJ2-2	CASSFTGFGTGELFF	TGTGCCAGCAGCTTCACAGGGTTCGGCACCGGGGAGCTGTTTTTT
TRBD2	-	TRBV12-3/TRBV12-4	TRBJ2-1	CASSLLAGGEQFF	TGTGCCAGCAGTTTACTAGCGGGGGGTGAGCAGTTCTTC
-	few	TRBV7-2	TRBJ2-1	CASGTLGLSSYNEQFF	TGTGCCTCCGGTACCTTGGGCCTGAGCTCCTACAATGAGCAGTTCTTC
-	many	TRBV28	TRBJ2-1	CASSPTAQVYNEQFF	TGTGCCAGCAGTCCAACAGCCCAGGTTTACAATGAGCAGTTCTTC
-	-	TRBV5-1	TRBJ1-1	CASSLTAGNTEAFF	TGCGCCAGCAGCTTGACGGCCGGGAACACTGAAGCTTTCTTT
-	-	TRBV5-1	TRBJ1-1	CASSWAQGGEAFF	TGCGCCAGCAGCTGGGCGCAGGGCGGTGAAGCTTTCTTT
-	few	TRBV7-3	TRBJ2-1	CASSLRGRGHLNGDNEQFF	TGTGCCAGCAGCTTAAGAGGGCGAGGACATCTTAACGGCGACAATGAGCAGTTCTTC
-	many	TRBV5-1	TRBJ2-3	CASSLVGDTQYF	TGTGCCAGCAGCTTAGTCGGGGATACGCAGTATTTT
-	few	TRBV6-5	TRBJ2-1	CASTPGSLLEQFF	TGTGCCAGCACCCCCGGGTCGTTGCTTGAGCAGTTCTTC
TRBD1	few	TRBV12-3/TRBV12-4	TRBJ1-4	CASSLRDSEKLFF	TGTGCCAGCAGTCTGAGGGACAGCGAAAAACTGTTTTTT
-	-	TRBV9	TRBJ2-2	CASSVARLGGPGELFF	TGTGCCAGCAGCGTAGCTCGACTTGGGGGGCCCGGGGAGCTGTTTTTT
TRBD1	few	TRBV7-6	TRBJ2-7	CASSLAGTGGHEQYF	TGTGCCAGCAGCTTGGCCGGGACAGGGGGCCACGAGCAGTACTTC
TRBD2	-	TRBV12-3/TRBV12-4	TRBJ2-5	CASGEGAGGPETQYF	TGTGCCAGCGGCGAAGGAGCGGGGGGGCCGGAGACCCAGTACTTC
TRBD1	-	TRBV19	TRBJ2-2	CASSIFGTGPNTGELFF	TGTGCCAGTAGTATTTTCGGGACAGGCCCGAACACCGGGGAGCTGTTTTTT
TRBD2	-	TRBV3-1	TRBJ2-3	CASSQGLAGASGGTDTQYF	TGTGCCAGCAGCCAAGGACTAGCGGGGGCCTCGGGGGGCACAGATACGCAGTATTTT
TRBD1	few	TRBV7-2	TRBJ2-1	CASSRIDRANEQFF	TGTGCCAGCAGCCGCATAGACAGGGCCAATGAGCAGTTCTTC
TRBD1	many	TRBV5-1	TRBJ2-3	CASSPRTGISDTQYF	TGCGCCAGCAGCCCCCGGACAGGGATATCAGATACGCAGTATTTT
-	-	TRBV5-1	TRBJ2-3	CASSLVAVGTDTQYF	TGCGCCAGCAGCTTGGTGGCAGTAGGGACAGATACGCAGTATTTT
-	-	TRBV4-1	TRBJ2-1	CASSAPTGGFEQFF	TGCGCCAGCAGCGCTCCAACGGGGGGCTTTGAGCAGTTCTTC
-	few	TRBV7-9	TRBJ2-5	CASSFRNQETQYF	TGTGCCAGCAGCTTCAGGAACCAAGAGACCCAGTACTTC
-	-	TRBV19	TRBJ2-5	CASSPGPATQETQYF	TGTGCCAGTAGTCCTGGACCTGCAACCCAAGAGACCCAGTACTTC
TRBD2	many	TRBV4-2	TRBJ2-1	CASRPSGGAADEQFF	TGTGCCAGCCGCCCTAGCGGGGGGGCCGCAGATGAGCAGTTCTTC
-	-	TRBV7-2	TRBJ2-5	CASSFGQLKTQYF	TGTGCCAGCAGCTTTGGACAGTTGAAGACCCAGTACTTC
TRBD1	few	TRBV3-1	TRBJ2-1	CASSPQGGQGAYNEQFF	TGTGCCAGCAGCCCGCAGGGGGGACAGGGGGCTTACAATGAGCAGTTCTTC
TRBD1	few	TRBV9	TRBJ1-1	CASSFRTGTEAFF	TGTGCCAGCAGCTTCCGGACAGGCACTGAAGCTTTCTTT
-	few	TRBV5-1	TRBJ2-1	CASSLASGRVGLNEQFF	TGCGCCAGCAGCTTGGCCAGTGGAAGGGTGGGGCTCAATGAGCAGTTCTTC
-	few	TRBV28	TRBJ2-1	CASSSLTLTGYNEQFF	TGTGCCAGCAGTTCCTTGACCCTGACGGGATACAATGAGCAGTTCTTC
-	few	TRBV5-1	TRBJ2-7	CASSLGSHGDEQYF	TGCGCCAGCAGCTTGGGGTCCCACGGGGACGAGCAGTACTTC
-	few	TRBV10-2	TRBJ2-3	CASSNTVLDTQYF	TGCGCGAGCAGCAATACGGTACTAGATACGCAGTATTTT
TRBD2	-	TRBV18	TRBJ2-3	CASSRTSGLTDTQYF	TGTGCCAGCTCCCGGACTAGCGGACTCACAGATACGCAGTATTTT
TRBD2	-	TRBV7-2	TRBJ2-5	CASSPGGAGVGETQYF	TGTGCCAGCAGCCCCGGGGGAGCGGGGGTCGGAGAGACCCAGTACTTC
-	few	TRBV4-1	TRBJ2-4	CASSQGPTDLQAKNIQYF	TGCGCCAGCAGCCAAGGGCCTACAGATCTACAAGCCAAAAACATTCAGTACTTC
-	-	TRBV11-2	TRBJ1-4	CASSPGGTFDEKLFF	TGTGCCAGCAGCCCCGGGGGAACATTTGATGAAAAACTGTTTTTT
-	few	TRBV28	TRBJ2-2	CASTETGRGNTGELFF	TGTGCCAGCACCGAAACAGGCCGCGGGAACACCGGGGAGCTGTTTTTT